The rows below give T cell receptor beta chains drawn from one sample of a study of cytomegalovirus exposure and HLA in healthy donors. The data were produced by immunoSEQ multiplex PCR, yet TCRdb's version contains in-frame clones alone and is incomplete. The sample carries 150,000 to 200,000 clones, roughly 78% recorded once. What was sequenced was PBMCs. Receptor source: a woman aged 25 to 39 in good health and CMV-seronegative. CDR3s include the opening cysteine and the closing phenylalanine or tryptophan. The D gene is left open where the match is weak. Clone size, where shown, is once, few, many, or a class for clones that have expanded.

clone_size,v_call,d_call,j_call,cdr3_nt,cdr3_aa
-,TRBV11-2,TRBD1,TRBJ1-1,TGTGCCAGCAGCGCGACAGGGCTCGGCACTGAAGCTTTCTTT,CASSATGLGTEAFF
-,TRBV19,TRBD1,TRBJ1-1,TGTGCCGTAGCGGACAGGGGGCTGAGGACTGAAGCTTTCTTT,CAVADRGLRTEAFF
-,TRBV30,TRBD1,TRBJ1-4,TGTGCCTGGAGTGCAGGGGGCGCCGCAATTAATGAAAAACTGTTTTTT,CAWSAGGAAINEKLFF
-,TRBV11-2,-,TRBJ1-1,TGTGCCAGCAGCCAGGGTCCAGGGCAGGGGAGTGAAGCTTTCTTT,CASSQGPGQGSEAFF
-,TRBV5-1,-,TRBJ1-1,TGCGCCAGCAGCTCCACAGGGTTCAGCGAAGCTTTCTTT,CASSSTGFSEAFF
-,TRBV9,TRBD1,TRBJ1-5,TGTGCCAGCAGCGCGTTACAGGGGCTCAATCAGCCCCAGCATTTT,CASSALQGLNQPQHF
-,TRBV5-1,TRBD2,TRBJ2-2,TGCGCCAGCAGCTCTAGACTAGCGGGGGGCGCTTCGAACACCGGGGAGCTGTTTTTT,CASSSRLAGGASNTGELFF
-,TRBV15,-,TRBJ1-2,TGTGCCACCAGCAGAGAGGCAGGAGGGAACTATGGCTACACCTTC,CATSREAGGNYGYTF
few,TRBV30,-,TRBJ2-7,TGTGCCTGGAGTGTACTAGGGAAGCACGAGCAGTACTTC,CAWSVLGKHEQYF
-,TRBV20-1,-,TRBJ1-2,TGCAGTGCCGGGAGGGGGGATGGCTACACCTTC,CSAGRGDGYTF
once,TRBV5-1,-,TRBJ1-6,TGCGCCAGCAGCCGTGATCCAGGGAAGAGAGATAATTCACCCCTCCACTTT,CASSRDPGKRDNSPLHF
once,TRBV30,TRBD1,TRBJ1-1,TGTGCCTGGAGTGTACATGAGGGGGCTAGTTTGGCTTTCTTC,CAWSVHEGASLAFF
-,TRBV28,-,TRBJ2-5,TGTGCCAGCGGGGGAGGGGGGAACCAAGAGACCCAGTACTTC,CASGGGGNQETQYF
-,TRBV14,TRBD1,TRBJ1-1,TGTGCCAGCAGCCAAGAGACAGGGCTCACTGAAGCTTTCTTT,CASSQETGLTEAFF
-,TRBV5-6,-,TRBJ1-5,TGTGCCAGCAGCTTGGCCATGGGACTTAATCAGCCCCAGCATTTT,CASSLAMGLNQPQHF
-,TRBV18,TRBD1,TRBJ1-1,TGTGCCAGCTCACCAGACAGGGGGCTAAGCACTGAAGCTTTCTTT,CASSPDRGLSTEAFF
-,TRBV5-6,-,TRBJ2-1,TGTGCCAGCAGCCCGTGGGGGGTTGGGAATGAGCAGTTCTTC,CASSPWGVGNEQFF
-,TRBV11-2,-,TRBJ2-4,TGTGCCAGCAGCTTAGCCAGACTAGGGACAGCCAAAAACATTCAGTACTTC,CASSLARLGTAKNIQYF
-,TRBV11-3,-,TRBJ2-3,TGTGCCAGCAGCTCGGCTAGCGCCCCCACAGATACGCAGTATTTT,CASSSASAPTDTQYF
-,TRBV7-6,-,TRBJ1-5,TGTGCCAGCAGCCCAGACAGTTGGAATCAGCCCCAGCATTTT,CASSPDSWNQPQHF
-,TRBV6-1,TRBD1,TRBJ1-4,TGTGCCAGCAGTGGACCTTCCGGGACAGGGCGAGAAAAACTGTTTTTT,CASSGPSGTGREKLFF
-,TRBV18,TRBD1,TRBJ2-5,TGTGCCAGCTCACCTATTACCTCGGGGACAGCGGAGACCCAGTACTTC,CASSPITSGTAETQYF
-,TRBV30,TRBD1,TRBJ2-7,TGTGCCTGGGAGGGAGGGACAGGGTCCTACGAGCAGTACTTC,CAWEGGTGSYEQYF
-,TRBV15,-,TRBJ1-2,TGTGCCACCAGCAGAGATTGGGGGGACCACTATGGCTACACCTTC,CATSRDWGDHYGYTF
-,TRBV28,TRBD1,TRBJ1-2,TGTGCCAGCAGTGTCGGACAGGGAGTAGACTATGGCTACACCTTC,CASSVGQGVDYGYTF
-,TRBV9,-,TRBJ2-5,TGTGCCAGCAGCGTATCGGGGAGTATGGGGGAGACCCAGTACTTC,CASSVSGSMGETQYF
-,TRBV5-1,TRBD2,TRBJ2-2,TGCGCCAGCAGCTTAGGTGTAGCGGGAAACACCGGGGAGCTGTTTTTT,CASSLGVAGNTGELFF
-,TRBV7-9,-,TRBJ1-2,TGTGCCAGCAGCTTGGGGGGGGCTTCGAACTATGGCTACACCTTC,CASSLGGASNYGYTF
once,TRBV9,TRBD2,TRBJ2-5,TGTGCCAGCAGCGTCCTAGCGGGGGGCGTTGAGACCCAGTACTTC,CASSVLAGGVETQYF
-,TRBV10-3,TRBD1,TRBJ2-3,TGTGCCATCGGGGGACAGGACACAGATACGCAGTATTTT,CAIGGQDTDTQYF
-,TRBV19,TRBD1,TRBJ2-5,TGTGCCAGTAGTATAACAGGACAGGGGGAGACCCAGTACTTC,CASSITGQGETQYF
-,TRBV5-1,-,TRBJ1-1,TGCGCCAGCAGCACCGGCGGGGTCGGCACTGAAGCTTTCTTT,CASSTGGVGTEAFF
once,TRBV21-1,-,TRBJ2-7,TGTGCCAGCAGCAAAGATGTGTTACAGGTAGTCTCCTACGAGCAGTACTTC,CASSKDVLQVVSYEQYF
-,TRBV7-9,-,TRBJ1-1,TGTGCCAGCAGCTTAAATACAGGGACTGAAGCTTTCTTT,CASSLNTGTEAFF
few,TRBV7-9,TRBD1,TRBJ2-7,TGTGCCAGCAGCCTGACCGGGACAGGGAGCAACGAGCAGTACTTC,CASSLTGTGSNEQYF
-,TRBV9,-,TRBJ2-7,TGTGCCAGCAGCGTAGTGGGGGGAGGAACCTACGAGCAGTACTTC,CASSVVGGGTYEQYF
-,TRBV7-2,TRBD2,TRBJ2-5,TGTGCCAGCAGCCCTCCCGGACTAGCGAGGGAGACCCAGTACTTC,CASSPPGLARETQYF
-,TRBV7-9,TRBD1,TRBJ2-7,TGTGCCAGCAGCTTAGAAGACAGGGACTACGAGCAGTACTTC,CASSLEDRDYEQYF
once,TRBV7-8,-,TRBJ2-7,TGTGCCAGCAGCTTAGCGGGCCAGACCTTGAACGAGCAGTACTTC,CASSLAGQTLNEQYF
-,TRBV19,TRBD1,TRBJ2-7,TGTGCCAGTAGTAGGACAGGGGTCTACGAGCAGTACTTC,CASSRTGVYEQYF
-,TRBV9,TRBD1,TRBJ2-2,TGTGCCAGCAGCGCAGTACAGGGGGCTGGGGCCGGGGAGCTGTTTTTT,CASSAVQGAGAGELFF
-,TRBV4-2,TRBD1,TRBJ1-3,TGTGCCAGCAGCCAATATTGGACAGGGAGCTCTGGAAACACCATATATTTT,CASSQYWTGSSGNTIYF
-,TRBV10-1,-,TRBJ2-5,TGCGCCAGCAGTGGGGCCGGAAAAGAGACCCAGTACTTC,CASSGAGKETQYF
-,TRBV4-1,-,TRBJ1-2,TGCGCCAGCAGCCAAGCTGAGGAGGACTATGGCTACACCTTC,CASSQAEEDYGYTF